These T cell receptor beta chains were read from a single sample in a study of blood T cell repertoires in COVID-19. The method was immunoSEQ multiplex PCR; TCRdb's version includes in-frame clones alone and lacks a portion of them. The sample lists 300,000 to 350,000 clones; approximately 85% were seen once. Source material: PBMCs or T cells enriched from blood (not recorded which). The source is a man younger than 40 who had recovered from COVID-19. Each CDR3 is given without its conserved first and last residue. The D gene is left open where the match is weak.

d_call | j_call | v_call | cdr3_aa
TRBD1 | TRBJ1-2 | TRBV9 | ASSSRGQFYGYT
TRBD2 | TRBJ2-7 | TRBV4-1 | ASSSGLAGNEQY
TRBD2 | TRBJ2-7 | TRBV7-2 | ASSLGGAGGQYEQY
TRBD1 | TRBJ1-4 | TRBV28 | ASTSLGGDRHEKLF
TRBD1 | TRBJ2-7 | TRBV18 | ASSSGQGDHEQY
. | TRBJ1-5 | TRBV3-1/TRBV3-2 | ASSQGSDQPQH
. | TRBJ1-3 | TRBV7-9 | ASSLRAIFAGGNTIY
. | TRBJ2-4 | TRBV20-1 | SASVGLAKNIQY
. | TRBJ1-2 | TRBV27 | ASSPFGGDLGYT
. | TRBJ1-1 | TRBV30 | AWSVRRHTEAF
TRBD2 | TRBJ2-1 | TRBV6-4 | ASSPTSGGYNEQF
TRBD1 | TRBJ1-2 | TRBV9 | ASSARGTGPYGYT
. | TRBJ1-6 | TRBV30 | AWRGSHSPLH
. | TRBJ1-2 | TRBV27 | ASSHRGTPPNYGYT
. | TRBJ2-1 | TRBV11-2 | ASVWRFRNEQF
. | TRBJ1-6 | TRBV6-5 | ASTQRRGGDSPLH
TRBD1 | TRBJ1-2 | TRBV11-1 | ASSLQGAHGYT